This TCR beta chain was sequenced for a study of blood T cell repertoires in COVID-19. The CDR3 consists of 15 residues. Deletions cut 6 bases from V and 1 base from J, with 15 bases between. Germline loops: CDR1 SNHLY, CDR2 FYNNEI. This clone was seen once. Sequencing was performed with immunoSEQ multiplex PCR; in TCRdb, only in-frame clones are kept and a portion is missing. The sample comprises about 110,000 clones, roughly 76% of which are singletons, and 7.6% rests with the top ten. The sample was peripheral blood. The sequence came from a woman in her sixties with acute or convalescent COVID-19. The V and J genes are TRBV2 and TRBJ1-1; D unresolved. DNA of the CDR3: TGTGCCAGCAGGAACCCGGGTCAACAGAACACTGAAGCTTTCTTT. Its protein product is CASRNPGQQNTEAFF.